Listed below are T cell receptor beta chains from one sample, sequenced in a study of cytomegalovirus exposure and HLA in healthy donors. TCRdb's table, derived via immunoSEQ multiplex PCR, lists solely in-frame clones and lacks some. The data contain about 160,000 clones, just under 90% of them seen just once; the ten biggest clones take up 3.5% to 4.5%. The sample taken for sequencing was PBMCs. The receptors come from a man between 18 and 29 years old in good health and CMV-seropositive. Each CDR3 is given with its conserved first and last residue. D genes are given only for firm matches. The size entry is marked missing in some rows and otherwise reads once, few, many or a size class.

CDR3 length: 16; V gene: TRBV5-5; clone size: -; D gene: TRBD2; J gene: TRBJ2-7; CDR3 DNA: TGTGCCAGCAGGAGTCAGGCTAGCGGTATTTCCTACGAGCAGTACTTC; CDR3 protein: CASRSQASGISYEQYF
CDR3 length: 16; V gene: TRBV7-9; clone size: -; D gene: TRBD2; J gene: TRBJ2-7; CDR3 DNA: TGTGCCAGCAGCTTACTAGCGGGAGGAATTATGTACGAGCAGTACTTC; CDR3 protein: CASSLLAGGIMYEQYF
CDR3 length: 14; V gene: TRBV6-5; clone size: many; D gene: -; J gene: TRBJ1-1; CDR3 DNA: TGTGCCAGCACCTCCCGTCAGCGGAACACTGAAGCTTTCTTT; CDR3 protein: CASTSRQRNTEAFF
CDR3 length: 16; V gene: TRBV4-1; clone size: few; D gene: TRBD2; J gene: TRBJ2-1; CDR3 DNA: TGCGCCAGCAGCCCGACTAGCGGGAGTAGGTACAATGAGCAGTTCTTC; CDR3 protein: CASSPTSGSRYNEQFF
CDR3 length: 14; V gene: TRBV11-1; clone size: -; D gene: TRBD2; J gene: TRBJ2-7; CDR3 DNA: TGTGCCAGCAGCCCGGTAGCGGGAGTCAGAGAGCAGTACTTC; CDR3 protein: CASSPVAGVREQYF
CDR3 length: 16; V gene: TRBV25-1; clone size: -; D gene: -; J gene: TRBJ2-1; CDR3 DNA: TGTGCCAGCAGTGAAAGTGACGGAGCCTCCTACAATGAGCAGTTCTTC; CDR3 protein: CASSESDGASYNEQFF
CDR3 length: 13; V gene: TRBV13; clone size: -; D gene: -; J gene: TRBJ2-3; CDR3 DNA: TGTGCCAGCAGCTTGCCGGGGGCAGATACGCAGTATTTT; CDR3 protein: CASSLPGADTQYF
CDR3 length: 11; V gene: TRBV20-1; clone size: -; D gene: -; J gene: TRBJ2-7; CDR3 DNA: TGCAGTGCTAGAGATCTCCACGAGCAGTACTTC; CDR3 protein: CSARDLHEQYF
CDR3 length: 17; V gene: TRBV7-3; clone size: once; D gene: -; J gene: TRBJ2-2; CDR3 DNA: TGTGCCAGCAGCTTAGAAGGGTCGACAGGAATGACCGGGGAGCTGTTTTTT; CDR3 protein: CASSLEGSTGMTGELFF
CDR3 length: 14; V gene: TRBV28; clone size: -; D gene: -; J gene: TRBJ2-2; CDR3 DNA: TGTGCCAGCAGTTTTCCCAGGGGTACCGGGGAGCTGTTTTTT; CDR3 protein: CASSFPRGTGELFF
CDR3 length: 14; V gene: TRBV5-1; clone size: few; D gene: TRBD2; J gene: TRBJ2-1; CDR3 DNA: TGCGCCAGCAGCGGGGAGACTAGCAACAATGAGCAGTTCTTC; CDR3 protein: CASSGETSNNEQFF
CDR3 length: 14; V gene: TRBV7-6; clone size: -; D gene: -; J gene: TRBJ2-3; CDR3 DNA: TGTGCCAGCAGCTTAGAGGGGGGCACAGATACGCAGTATTTT; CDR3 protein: CASSLEGGTDTQYF
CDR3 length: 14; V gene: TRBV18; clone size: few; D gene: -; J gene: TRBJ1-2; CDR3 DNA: TGTGCCAGCTCACCCGGACAGTCAAACTATGGCTACACCTTC; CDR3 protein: CASSPGQSNYGYTF
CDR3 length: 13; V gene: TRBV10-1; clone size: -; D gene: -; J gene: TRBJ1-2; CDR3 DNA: TGCGCCAGCAGTGAGGGCACCAACTATGGCTACACCTTC; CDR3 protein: CASSEGTNYGYTF
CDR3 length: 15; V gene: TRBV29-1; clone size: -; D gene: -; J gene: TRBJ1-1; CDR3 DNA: TGCAGCGTTGTTTCCCGGGCGGGGGGTAACCCTGAAGCTTTCTTT; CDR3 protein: CSVVSRAGGNPEAFF
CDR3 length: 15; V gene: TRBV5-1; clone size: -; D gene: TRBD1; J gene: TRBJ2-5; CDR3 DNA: TGCGCCAGCAGCTTGTTGACAGGGGTGCAAGAGACCCAGTACTTC; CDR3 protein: CASSLLTGVQETQYF
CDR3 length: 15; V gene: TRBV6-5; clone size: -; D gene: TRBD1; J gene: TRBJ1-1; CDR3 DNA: TGTGCCAGCAGTTACTCAGGACAGGGTAACACTGAAGCTTTCTTT; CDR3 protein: CASSYSGQGNTEAFF
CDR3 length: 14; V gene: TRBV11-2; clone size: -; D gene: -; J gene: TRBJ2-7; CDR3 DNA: TGTGCCAGCAGCTTAGGCGACAGGCGGGACGAGCAGTACTTC; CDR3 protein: CASSLGDRRDEQYF
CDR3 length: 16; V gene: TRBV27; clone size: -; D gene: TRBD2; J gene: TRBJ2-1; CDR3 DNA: TGTGCCAGCAGTTTATGGGGGACTAGCGGGAAAGGCGAGCAGTTCTTC; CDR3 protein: CASSLWGTSGKGEQFF
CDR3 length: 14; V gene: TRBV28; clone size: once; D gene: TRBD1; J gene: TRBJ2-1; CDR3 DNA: TGTGCCAGTCTAAGACAGGGGGCCTACAATGAGCAGTTCTTC; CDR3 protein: CASLRQGAYNEQFF
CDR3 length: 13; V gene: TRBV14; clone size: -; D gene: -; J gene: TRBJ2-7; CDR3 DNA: TGTGCCAGCAGTCGACTCAATACCTACGAGCAGTACTTC; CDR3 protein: CASSRLNTYEQYF
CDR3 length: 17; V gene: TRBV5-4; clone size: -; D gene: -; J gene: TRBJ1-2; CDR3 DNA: TGTGCCAGCAGCTTGAAAAGCATTGTACAGCTGTGGTATGGCTACACCTTC; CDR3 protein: CASSLKSIVQLWYGYTF
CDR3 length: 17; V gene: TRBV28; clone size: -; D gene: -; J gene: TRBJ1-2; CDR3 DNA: TGTGCCAGCAGTTTTCCCCTCGCTTCAGGGGAGATCTATGGCTACACCTTC; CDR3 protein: CASSFPLASGEIYGYTF
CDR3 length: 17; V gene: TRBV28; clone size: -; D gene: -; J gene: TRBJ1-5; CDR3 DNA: TGTGCCAGCAGTGCCCCGGGGGGGTTTTATAGCAATCAGCCCCAGCATTTT; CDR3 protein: CASSAPGGFYSNQPQHF
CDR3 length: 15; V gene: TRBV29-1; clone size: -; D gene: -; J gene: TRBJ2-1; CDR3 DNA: TGCAGCGTTGAAAGAAAATCGGGACACCACAATGAGCAGTTCTTC; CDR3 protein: CSVERKSGHHNEQFF
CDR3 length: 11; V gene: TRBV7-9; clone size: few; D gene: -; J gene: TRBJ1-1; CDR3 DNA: TGTGCCAGCAGCTCCCTTATTGAAGCTTTCTTT; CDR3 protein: CASSSLIEAFF
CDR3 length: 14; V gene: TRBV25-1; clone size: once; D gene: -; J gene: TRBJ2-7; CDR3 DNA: TGTGCCAGCAGTGAAGCGGGATACTCCTACGAGCAGTACTTC; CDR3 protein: CASSEAGYSYEQYF
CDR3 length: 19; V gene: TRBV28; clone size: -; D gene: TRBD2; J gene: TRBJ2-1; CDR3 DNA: TGTGCCAGCAGCCTGAGACTAGCGGGAGGGCCCAAGGGTGAAGCTGAGCAGTTCTTC; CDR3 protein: CASSLRLAGGPKGEAEQFF
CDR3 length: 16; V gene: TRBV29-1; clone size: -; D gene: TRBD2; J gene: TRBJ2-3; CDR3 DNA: TGCAGCGTGCCCGGGACTAGCGGGATTGGCACAGATACGCAGTATTTT; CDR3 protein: CSVPGTSGIGTDTQYF
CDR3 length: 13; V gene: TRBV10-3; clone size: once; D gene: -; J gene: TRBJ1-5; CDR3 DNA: TGTGCCATCAGCGACAGGTCAGGACAGCCCCAGCATTTT; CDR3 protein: CAISDRSGQPQHF
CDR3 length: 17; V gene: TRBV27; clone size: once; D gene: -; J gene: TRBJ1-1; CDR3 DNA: TGTGCCAGCAGTCTACGGGCGGGTCCCGGCACGAACACTGAAGCTTTCTTT; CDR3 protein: CASSLRAGPGTNTEAFF
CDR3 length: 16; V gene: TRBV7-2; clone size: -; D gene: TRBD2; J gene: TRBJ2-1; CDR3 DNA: TGTGCCAGCAGCTTACTCGGGACTAGCGGAAACAATGAGCAGTTCTTC; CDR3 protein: CASSLLGTSGNNEQFF
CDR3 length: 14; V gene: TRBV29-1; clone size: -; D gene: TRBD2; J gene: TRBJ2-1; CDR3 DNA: TGCAGCGTTGGTCGCGGGGGTTCCTACAATGAGCAGTTCTTC; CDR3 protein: CSVGRGGSYNEQFF
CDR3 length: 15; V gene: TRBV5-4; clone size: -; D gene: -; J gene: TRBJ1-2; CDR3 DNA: TGTGCCAGCAGCCATCCGGGGACTGGTAACTATGGCTACACCTTC; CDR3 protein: CASSHPGTGNYGYTF
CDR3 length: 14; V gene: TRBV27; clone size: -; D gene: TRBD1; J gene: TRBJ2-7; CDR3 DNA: TGTGCCAGCAGTTTACAGGGACAGGGGAACGAGCAGTACTTC; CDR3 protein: CASSLQGQGNEQYF
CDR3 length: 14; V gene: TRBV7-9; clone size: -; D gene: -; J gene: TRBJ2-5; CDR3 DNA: TGTGCCAGCAGCTTAGGAATAGATGCTGAGACCCAGTACTTC; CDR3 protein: CASSLGIDAETQYF
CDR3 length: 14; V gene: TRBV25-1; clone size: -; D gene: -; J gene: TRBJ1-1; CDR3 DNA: TGTGCCAGCAGTGCACAGGGTAGGAACACTGAAGCTTTCTTT; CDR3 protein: CASSAQGRNTEAFF
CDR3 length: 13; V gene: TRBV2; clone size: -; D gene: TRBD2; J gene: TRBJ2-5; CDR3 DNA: TGTGCCAGCAGTCGGGGGGATGGAGAGACCCAGTACTTC; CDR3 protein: CASSRGDGETQYF
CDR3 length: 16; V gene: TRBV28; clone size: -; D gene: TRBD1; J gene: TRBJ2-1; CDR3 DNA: TGTGCCAGCAGTTCCGCCGGGACAGGGGAAGGGAATGAGCAGTTCTTC; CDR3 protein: CASSSAGTGEGNEQFF
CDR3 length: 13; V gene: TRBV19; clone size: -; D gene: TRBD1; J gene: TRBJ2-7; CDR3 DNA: TGTGCCAGTAGCGGACAGGGCGGCTACGAGCAGTACTTC; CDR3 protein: CASSGQGGYEQYF
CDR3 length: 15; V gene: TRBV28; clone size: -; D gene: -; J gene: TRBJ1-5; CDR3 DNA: TGTGCCAGCACCCGCCCCCAGGCTCTAAATCAGCCCCAGCATTTT; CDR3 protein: CASTRPQALNQPQHF
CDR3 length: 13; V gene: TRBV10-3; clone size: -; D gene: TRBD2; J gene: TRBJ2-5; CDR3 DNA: TGTGCCACGGGGACTAGCGGGAGTGAGACCCAGTACTTC; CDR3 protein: CATGTSGSETQYF
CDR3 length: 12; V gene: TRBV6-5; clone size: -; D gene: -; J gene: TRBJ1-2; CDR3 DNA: TGTGCCAGCAGTTACGCCCAGGGGAAATACACCTTC; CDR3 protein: CASSYAQGKYTF
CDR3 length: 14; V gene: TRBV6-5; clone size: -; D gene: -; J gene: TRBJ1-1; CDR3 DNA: TGTGCCAGCAGTTATTGGGGAGAGGGGGGGGAAGCTTTCTTT; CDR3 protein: CASSYWGEGGEAFF